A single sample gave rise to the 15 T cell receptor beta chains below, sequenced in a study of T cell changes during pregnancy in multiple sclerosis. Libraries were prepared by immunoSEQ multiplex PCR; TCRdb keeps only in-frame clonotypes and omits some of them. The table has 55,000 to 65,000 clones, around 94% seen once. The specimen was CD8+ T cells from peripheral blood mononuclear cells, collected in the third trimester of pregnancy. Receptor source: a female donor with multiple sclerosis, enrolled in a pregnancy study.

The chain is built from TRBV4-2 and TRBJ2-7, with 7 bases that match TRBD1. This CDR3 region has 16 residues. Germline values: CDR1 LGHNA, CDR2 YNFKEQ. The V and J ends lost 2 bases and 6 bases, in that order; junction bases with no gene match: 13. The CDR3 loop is CASSQTLGQEAGEQYF. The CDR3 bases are TGTGCCAGCAGCCAAACCTTAGGACAGGAGGCTGGCGAGCAGTACTTC.

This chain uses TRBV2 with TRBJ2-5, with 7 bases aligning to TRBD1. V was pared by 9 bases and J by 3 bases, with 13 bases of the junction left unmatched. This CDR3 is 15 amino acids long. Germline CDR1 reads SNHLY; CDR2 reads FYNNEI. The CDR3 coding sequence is TGTGCCAGACGTCGAGGGACAGCCCAAGAAGAGACCCAGTACTTC. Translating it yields CARRRGTAQEETQYF.

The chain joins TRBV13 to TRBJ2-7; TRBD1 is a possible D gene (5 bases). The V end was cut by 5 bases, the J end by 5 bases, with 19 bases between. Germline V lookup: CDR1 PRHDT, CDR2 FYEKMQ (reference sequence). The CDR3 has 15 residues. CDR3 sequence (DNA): TGTGCCAGCAGCCGATTAGGGGCAGGGAACGACGAGCAGTACTTC. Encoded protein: CASSRLGAGNDEQYF.

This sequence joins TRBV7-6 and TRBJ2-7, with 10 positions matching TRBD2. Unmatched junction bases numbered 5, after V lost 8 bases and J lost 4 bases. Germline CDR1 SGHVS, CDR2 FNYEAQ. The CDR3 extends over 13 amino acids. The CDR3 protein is CASGEREGYEQYF. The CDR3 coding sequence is TGTGCCAGCGGGGAGCGGGAGGGGTACGAGCAGTACTTC.

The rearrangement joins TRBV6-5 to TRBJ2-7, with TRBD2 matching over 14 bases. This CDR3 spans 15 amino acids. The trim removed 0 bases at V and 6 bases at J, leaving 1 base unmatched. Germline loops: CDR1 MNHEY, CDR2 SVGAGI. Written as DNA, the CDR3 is TGTGCCAGCAGTTACTCGACTAGCGGGAGGGGCGAGCAGTACTTC. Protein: CASSYSTSGRGEQYF.

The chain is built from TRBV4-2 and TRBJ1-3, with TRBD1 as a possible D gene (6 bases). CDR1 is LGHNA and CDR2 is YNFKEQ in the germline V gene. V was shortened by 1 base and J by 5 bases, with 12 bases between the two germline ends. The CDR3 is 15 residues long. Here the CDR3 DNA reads TGTGCCAGCAGCCAAGTCCAACAGGGAAGAAACACCATATATTTT. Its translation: CASSQVQQGRNTIYF.

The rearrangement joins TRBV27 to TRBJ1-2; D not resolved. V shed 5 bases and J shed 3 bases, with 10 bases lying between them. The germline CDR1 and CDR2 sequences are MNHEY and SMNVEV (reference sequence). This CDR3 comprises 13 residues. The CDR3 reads CASSRGIYYGYTF. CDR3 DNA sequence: TGTGCCAGCAGTCGAGGGATTTACTATGGCTACACCTTC.

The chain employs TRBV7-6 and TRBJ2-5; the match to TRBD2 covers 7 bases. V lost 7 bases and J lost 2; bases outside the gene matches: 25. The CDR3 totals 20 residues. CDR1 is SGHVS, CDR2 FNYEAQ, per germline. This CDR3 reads CASTPRGGVVKEGRQETQYF. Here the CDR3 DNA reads TGTGCCAGCACCCCGAGGGGAGGGGTCGTGAAAGAAGGTCGGCAAGAGACCCAGTACTTC.

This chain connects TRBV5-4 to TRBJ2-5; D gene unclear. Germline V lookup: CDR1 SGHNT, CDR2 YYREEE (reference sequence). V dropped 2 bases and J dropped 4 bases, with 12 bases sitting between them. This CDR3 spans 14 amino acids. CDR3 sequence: CASSFWPTGETQYF. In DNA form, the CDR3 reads TGTGCCAGCAGCTTTTGGCCCACGGGAGAGACCCAGTACTTC.

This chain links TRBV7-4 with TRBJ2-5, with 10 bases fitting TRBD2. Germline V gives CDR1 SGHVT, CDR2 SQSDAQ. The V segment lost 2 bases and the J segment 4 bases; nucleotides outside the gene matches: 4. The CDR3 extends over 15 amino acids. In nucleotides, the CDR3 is TGTGCCAGCAGCTTATCTAGCGGGAGTGTAGAGACCCAGTACTTC. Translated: CASSLSSGSVETQYF.

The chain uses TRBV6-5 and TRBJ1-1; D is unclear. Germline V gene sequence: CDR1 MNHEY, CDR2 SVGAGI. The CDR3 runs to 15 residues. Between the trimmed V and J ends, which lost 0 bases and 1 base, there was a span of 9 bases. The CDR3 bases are TGTGCCAGCAGTTACTCGAGGCCGACGAACACTGAAGCTTTCTTT. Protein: CASSYSRPTNTEAFF.

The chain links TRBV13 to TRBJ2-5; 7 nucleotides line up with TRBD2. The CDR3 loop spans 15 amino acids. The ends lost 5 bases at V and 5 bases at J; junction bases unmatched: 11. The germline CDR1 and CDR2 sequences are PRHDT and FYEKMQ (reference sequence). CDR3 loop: CASSPLAEVGETQYF. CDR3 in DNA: TGTGCCAGCAGCCCCCTAGCGGAGGTGGGGGAGACCCAGTACTTC.

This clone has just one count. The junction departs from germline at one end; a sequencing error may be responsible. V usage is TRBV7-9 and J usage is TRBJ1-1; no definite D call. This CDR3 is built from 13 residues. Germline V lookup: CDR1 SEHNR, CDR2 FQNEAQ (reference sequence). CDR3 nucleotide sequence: TGTGCCAGCAGCTTCTCAGTGAACGCTGAAGCTTTCTTT. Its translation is CASSFSVNAEAFF. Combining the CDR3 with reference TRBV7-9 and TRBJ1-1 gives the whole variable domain DTGVSQNPRHKITKRGQNVTFRCDPISEHNRLYWYRQTLGQGPEFLTYFQNEAQLEKSRLLSDRFSAERPKGSFSTLEIQRTEQGDSAMYLCASSFSVNAEAFFGQGTRLTVV.

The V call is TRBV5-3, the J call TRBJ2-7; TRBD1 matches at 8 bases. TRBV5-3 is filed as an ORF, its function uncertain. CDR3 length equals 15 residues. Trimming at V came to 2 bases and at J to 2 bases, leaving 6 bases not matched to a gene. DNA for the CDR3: TGTGCCAGAAGCTTATACAGGGGGGCCACCTACGAGCAGTACTTC. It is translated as CARSLYRGATYEQYF.

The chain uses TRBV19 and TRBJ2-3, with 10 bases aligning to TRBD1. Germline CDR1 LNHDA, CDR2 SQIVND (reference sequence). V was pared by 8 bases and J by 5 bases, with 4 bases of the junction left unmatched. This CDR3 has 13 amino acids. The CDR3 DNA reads TGTGCCAGTGGGACAGGGGTTCGAGATACGCAGTATTTT. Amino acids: CASGTGVRDTQYF. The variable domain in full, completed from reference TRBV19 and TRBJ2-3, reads DGGITQSPKYLFRKEGQNVTLSCEQNLNHDAMYWYRQDPGQGLRLIYYSQIVNDFQKGDIAEGYSVSREKKESFPLTVTSAQKNPTAFYLCASGTGVRDTQYFGPGTRLTVL.